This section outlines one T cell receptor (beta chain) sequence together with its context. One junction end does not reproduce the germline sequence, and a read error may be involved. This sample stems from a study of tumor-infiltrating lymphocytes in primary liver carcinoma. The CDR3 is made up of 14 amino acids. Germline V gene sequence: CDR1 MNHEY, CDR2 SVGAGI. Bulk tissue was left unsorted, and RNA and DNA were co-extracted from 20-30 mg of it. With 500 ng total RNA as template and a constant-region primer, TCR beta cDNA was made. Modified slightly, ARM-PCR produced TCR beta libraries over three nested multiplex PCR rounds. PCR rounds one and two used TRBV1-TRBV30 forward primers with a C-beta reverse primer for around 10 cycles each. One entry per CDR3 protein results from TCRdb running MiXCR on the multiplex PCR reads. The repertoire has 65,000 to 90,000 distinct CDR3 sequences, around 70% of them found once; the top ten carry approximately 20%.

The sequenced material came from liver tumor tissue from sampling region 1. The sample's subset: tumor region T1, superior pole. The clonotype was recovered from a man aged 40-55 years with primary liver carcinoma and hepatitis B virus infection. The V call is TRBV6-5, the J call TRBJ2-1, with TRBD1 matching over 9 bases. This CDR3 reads CASSPGQGAQEQFF. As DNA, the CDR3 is TGTGCCAGCAGTCCGGGACAGGGCGCTCAGGAGCAATTCTTC.